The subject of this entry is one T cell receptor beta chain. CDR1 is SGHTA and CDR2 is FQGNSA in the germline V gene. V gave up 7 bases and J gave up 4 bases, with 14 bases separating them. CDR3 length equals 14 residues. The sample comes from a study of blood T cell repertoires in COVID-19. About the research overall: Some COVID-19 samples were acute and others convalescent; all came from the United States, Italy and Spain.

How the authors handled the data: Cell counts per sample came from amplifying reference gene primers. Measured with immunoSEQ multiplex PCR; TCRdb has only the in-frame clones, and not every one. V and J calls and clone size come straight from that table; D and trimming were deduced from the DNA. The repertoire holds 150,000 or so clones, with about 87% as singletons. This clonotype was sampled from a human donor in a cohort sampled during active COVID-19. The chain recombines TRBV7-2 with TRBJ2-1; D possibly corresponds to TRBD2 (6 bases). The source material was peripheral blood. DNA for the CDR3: TGTGCCAGCAACACGGGACTGGGGTACAATGAGCAGTTCTTC. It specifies CASNTGLGYNEQFF.